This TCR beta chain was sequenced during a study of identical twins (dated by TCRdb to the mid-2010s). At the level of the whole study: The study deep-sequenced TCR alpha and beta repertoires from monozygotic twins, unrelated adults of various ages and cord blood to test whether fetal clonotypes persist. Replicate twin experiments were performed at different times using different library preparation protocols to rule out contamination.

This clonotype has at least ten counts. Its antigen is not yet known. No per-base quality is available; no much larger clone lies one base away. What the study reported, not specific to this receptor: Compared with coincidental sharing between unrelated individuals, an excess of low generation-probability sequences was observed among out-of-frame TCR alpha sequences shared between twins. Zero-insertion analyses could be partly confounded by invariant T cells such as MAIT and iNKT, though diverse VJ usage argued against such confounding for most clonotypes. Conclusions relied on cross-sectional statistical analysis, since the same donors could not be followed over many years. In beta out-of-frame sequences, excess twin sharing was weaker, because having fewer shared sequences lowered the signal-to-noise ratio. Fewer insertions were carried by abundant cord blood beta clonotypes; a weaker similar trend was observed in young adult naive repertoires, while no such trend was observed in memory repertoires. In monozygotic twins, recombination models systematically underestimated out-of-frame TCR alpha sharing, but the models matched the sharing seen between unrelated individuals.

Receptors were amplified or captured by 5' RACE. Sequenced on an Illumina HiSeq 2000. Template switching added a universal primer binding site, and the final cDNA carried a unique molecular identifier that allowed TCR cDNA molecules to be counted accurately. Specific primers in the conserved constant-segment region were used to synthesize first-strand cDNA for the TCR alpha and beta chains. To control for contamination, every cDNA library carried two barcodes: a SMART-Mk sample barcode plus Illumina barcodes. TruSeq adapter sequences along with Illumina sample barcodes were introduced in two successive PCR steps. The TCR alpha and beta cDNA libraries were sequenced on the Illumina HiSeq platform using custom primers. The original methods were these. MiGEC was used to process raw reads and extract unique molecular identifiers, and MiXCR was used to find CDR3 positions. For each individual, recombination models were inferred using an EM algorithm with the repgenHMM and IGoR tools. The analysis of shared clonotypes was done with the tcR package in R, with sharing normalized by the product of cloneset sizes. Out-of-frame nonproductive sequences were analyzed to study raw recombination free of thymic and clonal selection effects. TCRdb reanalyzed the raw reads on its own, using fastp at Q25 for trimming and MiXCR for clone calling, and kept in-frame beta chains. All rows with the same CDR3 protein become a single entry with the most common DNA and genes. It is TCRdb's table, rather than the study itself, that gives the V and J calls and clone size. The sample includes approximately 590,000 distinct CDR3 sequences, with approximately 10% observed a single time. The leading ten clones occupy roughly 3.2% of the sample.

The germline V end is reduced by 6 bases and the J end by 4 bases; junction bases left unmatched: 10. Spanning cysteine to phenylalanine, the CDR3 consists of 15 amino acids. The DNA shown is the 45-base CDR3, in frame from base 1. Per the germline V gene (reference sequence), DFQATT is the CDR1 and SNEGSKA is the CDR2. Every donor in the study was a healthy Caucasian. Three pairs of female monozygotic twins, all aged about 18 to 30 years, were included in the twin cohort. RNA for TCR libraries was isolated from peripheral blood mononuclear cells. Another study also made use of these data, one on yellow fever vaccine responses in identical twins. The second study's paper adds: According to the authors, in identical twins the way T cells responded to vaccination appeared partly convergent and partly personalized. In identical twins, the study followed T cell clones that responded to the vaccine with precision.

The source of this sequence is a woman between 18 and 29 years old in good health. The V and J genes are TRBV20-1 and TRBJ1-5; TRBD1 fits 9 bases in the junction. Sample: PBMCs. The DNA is TGCAGTGCACAGACAGGGGGAGGTAGGAATCAGCCCCAGCATTTT. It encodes CSAQTGGGRNQPQHF.